This entry describes one TCR beta chain. Its target is not known. TRB cDNA was prepared as libraries by UMI-labeled 5' RACE. TCRdb re-called the 5' RACE reads, yielding one record per CDR3 amino acid sequence without DNA. The repertoire table contains about 56,000 distinct CDR3 sequences. The CDR3 is 16 amino acids. CDR1 and CDR2 (germline): SGHTA, FQGNSA. These data originate in a study of CXCR3-negative and CXCR3-positive naive CD8 T cells. General study findings and limits: Naive CXCR3-negative cells resembled naive CXCR3-positive cells in TRBV-TRBJ usage; memory cells differed. Both of the naive subsets showed about the same high diversity, but memory CD8+ cells had much less. The majority of assays used fresh PBMCs, and CXCR3 expression partially decreased after cryopreservation.

The sequenced sample consisted of memory CD8+ T cells from blood. The genes are TRBV7-2 and TRBJ2-1; no DNA is available, so the TRBD1 call from TCRdb remains unchecked. This clonotype was sampled from a human donor in good health. Some clones in this sample may be carry-over from other donors' samples. The CDR3 reads CASRTGQPSSYNEQFF. The variable domain in full, with the rest retrieved from reference TRBV7-2 and TRBJ2-1, is GAGVSQSPSNKVTEKGKDVELRCDPISGHTALYWYRQSLGQGLEFLIYFQGNSAPDKSGLPSDRFSAERTGGSVSTLTIQRTQQEDSAVYLCASRTGQPSSYNEQFFGPGTRLTVL.